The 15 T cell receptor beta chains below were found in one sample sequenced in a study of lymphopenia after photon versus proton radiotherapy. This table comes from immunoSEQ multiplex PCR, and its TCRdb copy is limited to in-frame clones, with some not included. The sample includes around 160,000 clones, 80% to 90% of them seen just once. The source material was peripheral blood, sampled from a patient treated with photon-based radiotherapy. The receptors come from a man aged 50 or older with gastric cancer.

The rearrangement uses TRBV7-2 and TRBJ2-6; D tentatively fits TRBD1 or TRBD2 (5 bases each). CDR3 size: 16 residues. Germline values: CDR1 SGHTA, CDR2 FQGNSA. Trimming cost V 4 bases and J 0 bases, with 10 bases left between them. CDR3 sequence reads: CASSWDGSSGANVLTF. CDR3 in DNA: TGTGCCAGCAGCTGGGACGGAAGCTCTGGGGCCAACGTCCTGACTTTC.

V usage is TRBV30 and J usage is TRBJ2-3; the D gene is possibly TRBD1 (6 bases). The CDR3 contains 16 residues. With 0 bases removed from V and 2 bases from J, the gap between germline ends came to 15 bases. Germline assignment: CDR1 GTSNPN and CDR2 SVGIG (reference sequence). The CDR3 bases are TGTGCCTGGAGTGTACGCGGACAGAACATCACAGATACGCAGTATTTT. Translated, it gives CAWSVRGQNITDTQYF.

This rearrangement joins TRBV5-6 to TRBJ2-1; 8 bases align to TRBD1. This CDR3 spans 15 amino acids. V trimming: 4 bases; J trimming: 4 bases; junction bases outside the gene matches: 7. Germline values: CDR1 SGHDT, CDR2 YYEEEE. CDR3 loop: CASSQGAAGYNEQFF. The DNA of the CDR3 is TGTGCCAGCAGCCAGGGGGCGGCGGGTTACAATGAGCAGTTCTTC.

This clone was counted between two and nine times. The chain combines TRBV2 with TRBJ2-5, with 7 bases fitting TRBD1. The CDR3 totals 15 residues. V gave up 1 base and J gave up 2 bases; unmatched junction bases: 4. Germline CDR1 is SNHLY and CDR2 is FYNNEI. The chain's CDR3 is CASSEGPGQQETQYF. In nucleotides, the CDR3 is TGTGCCAGCAGTGAAGGCCCGGGACAGCAAGAGACCCAGTACTTC.

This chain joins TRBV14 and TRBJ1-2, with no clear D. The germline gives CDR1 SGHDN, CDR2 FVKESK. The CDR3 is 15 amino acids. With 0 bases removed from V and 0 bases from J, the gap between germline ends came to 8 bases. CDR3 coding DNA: TGTGCCAGCAGCCAAGATGGCCTTCCTAACTATGGCTACACCTTC. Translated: CASSQDGLPNYGYTF.

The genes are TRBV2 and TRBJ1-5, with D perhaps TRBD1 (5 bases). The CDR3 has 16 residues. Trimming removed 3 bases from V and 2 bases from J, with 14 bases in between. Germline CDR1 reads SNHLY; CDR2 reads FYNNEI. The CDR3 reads CASSDQRGGGNQPQHF. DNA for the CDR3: TGTGCCAGCAGTGATCAGAGGGGTGGCGGCAATCAGCCCCAGCATTTT.

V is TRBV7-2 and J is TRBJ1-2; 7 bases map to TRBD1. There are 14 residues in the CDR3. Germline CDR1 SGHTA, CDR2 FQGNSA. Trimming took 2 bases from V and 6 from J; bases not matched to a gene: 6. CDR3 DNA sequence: TGTGCCAGCAGCTTAAGGGGGCGCGGGGATGGCTACACCTTC. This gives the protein CASSLRGRGDGYTF.

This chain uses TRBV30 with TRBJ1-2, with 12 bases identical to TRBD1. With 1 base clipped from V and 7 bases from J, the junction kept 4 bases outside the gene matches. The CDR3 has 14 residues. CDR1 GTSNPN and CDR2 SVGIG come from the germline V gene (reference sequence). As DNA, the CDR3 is TGTGCCTGGAGTGGAATGGGACAGGGGGCTGGCTACACCTTC. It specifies CAWSGMGQGAGYTF.

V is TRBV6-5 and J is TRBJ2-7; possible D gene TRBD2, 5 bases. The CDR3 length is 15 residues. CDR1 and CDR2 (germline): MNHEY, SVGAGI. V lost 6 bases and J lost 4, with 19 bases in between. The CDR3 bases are TGTGCCAGCAGCCATCCGGGAAAACCTCCTTACGAGCAGTACTTC. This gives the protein CASSHPGKPPYEQYF.

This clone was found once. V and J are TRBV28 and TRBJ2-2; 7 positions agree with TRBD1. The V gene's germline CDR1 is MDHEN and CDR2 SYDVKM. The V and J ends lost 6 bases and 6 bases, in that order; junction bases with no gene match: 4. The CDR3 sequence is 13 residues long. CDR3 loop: CASRKDRPGELFF. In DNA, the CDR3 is TGTGCCAGCAGGAAGGACAGGCCCGGGGAGCTGTTTTTT.

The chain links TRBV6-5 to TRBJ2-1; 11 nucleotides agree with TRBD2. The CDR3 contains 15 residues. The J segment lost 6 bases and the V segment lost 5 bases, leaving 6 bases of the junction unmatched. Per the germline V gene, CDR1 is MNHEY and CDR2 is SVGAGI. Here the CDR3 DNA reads TGTGCCAGCAGTCGTACTAGCGGGAGTAGCAATGAGCAGTTCTTC. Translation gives CASSRTSGSSNEQFF.

The CDR3 is CASSSFAGDNQPQHF. CDR3 sequence (DNA): TGTGCCAGCAGCTCGTTTGCAGGGGATAATCAGCCCCAGCATTTT. The chain uses TRBV5-8 and TRBJ1-5; tentatively, D is TRBD1 (6 bases). Trimming took 3 bases from V and 4 from J, leaving 14 bases between them. Per the germline V gene, CDR1 is SGHTS and CDR2 is YDEGEE. The CDR3 is made up of 15 amino acids.

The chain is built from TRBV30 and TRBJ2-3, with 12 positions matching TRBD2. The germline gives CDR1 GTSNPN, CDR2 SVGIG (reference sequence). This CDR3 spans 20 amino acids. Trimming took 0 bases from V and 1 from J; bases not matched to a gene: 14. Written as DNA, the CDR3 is TGTGCCTGGAGTGTAGCGTGGCTAGCGGGAGGGCATCGGGGCACAGATACGCAGTATTTT. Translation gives CAWSVAWLAGGHRGTDTQYF.

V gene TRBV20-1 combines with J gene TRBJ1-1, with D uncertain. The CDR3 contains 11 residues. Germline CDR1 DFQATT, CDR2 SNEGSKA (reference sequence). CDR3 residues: CRASLLTEAFF. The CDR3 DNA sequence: TGCAGGGCCTCGCTTCTCACTGAAGCTTTCTTT.

The CDR3 DNA reads as TGTGCCAGCAGCCTTGTGCCACCTTCCTCCTACAATGAGCAGTTCTTC. Translated: CASSLVPPSSYNEQFF. This rearrangement joins TRBV5-8 to TRBJ2-1; D ambiguous. V lost 4 bases to trimming and J lost 0 bases, with 14 bases between them. The CDR3 runs 16 residues. Germline CDR1 and CDR2: SGHTS and YDEGEE.